These T cell receptor beta chains were read from a single sample in a study of PD-1 and CTLA-4 blockade in melanoma. Sequencing used immunoSEQ multiplex PCR; TCRdb keeps in-frame clones, though not all of them. The repertoire consists of 7,200 or so clones, with 80% occurring once and the leading ten covering 30% to 45%. Sequenced here: CD8+ T cells from peripheral blood, sampled before anti-PD-1 treatment. The source is a human donor with melanoma. The CDR3 runs from the conserved cysteine through the conserved F or W. The order of the fields is CDR3 length, V gene, clone size, D gene, J gene, CDR3 DNA, CDR3 protein. A D gene is named only where the DNA matches it firmly. Clone size is not always given. Where it is, it says once, few, many or a class for expanded clones.

>13|TRBV28|.|.|TRBJ2-3
TGTGCCAGCAGTTTACTAGACACAGATACGCAGTATTTT
CASSLLDTDTQYF
>13|TRBV12-3/TRBV12-4|few|.|TRBJ1-1
TGTGCCAGCAGGATCACAGAAAACACTGAAGCTTTCTTT
CASRITENTEAFF
>16|TRBV6-5|.|TRBD1|TRBJ1-2
TGTGCCAGCAGTTACAGCGGGACAGGGACTAACTATGGCTACACCTTC
CASSYSGTGTNYGYTF
>15|TRBV4-1|once|.|TRBJ2-3
TGCGCCAGCAGCCCCCGGATCCTGGGCACAGATACGCAGTATTTT
CASSPRILGTDTQYF
>13|TRBV7-9|.|.|TRBJ2-3
TGTGCCAGCAGCTTTCCCCTCGATTATACGCAGTATTTT
CASSFPLDYTQYF
>11|TRBV2|.|.|TRBJ1-2
TGTGCCAGCAATGGCAACTATGGCTACACCTTC
CASNGNYGYTF
>14|TRBV11-3|.|.|TRBJ1-1
TGTGCCAGCAGTTCTCTCGGGGAGGACACTGAAGCTTTCTTT
CASSSLGEDTEAFF
>14|TRBV2|.|.|TRBJ1-1
TGTGCCAGCAGTGACCGGCAGGAGAACACTGAAGCTTTCTTT
CASSDRQENTEAFF
>16|TRBV7-9|.|TRBD2|TRBJ2-7
TGTGCCAGCAGCCCGGGACTAGCGGGACCCACCTACGAGCAGTACTTC
CASSPGLAGPTYEQYF
>16|TRBV6-5|.|.|TRBJ1-5
TGTGCCAGCAGTTTTCCTTACAGGAAGGGCGATCAGCCCCAGCATTTT
CASSFPYRKGDQPQHF
>13|TRBV10-3|.|.|TRBJ2-3
TGTGCCATCAGTGAGTCCGGGGTAGATACGCAGTATTTT
CAISESGVDTQYF
>15|TRBV30|.|.|TRBJ1-2
TGTGCCTGGAGTGCCCTTGACCACCCAGGGAATGGCTACACCTTC
CAWSALDHPGNGYTF
>16|TRBV23-1|.|TRBD1|TRBJ1-1
TGCGCCAGCAGTCAGGGACAGATTGGGTCGAACACTGAAGCTTTCTTT
CASSQGQIGSNTEAFF
>12|TRBV7-9|.|.|TRBJ2-7
TGTGCCAGCAGCTTACAGGGGGGCGAGCAGTACTTC
CASSLQGGEQYF
>16|TRBV7-8|few|.|TRBJ1-1
TGTGCCAGCAGCTTAGCGCGAGTTGGGCTGAACACTGAAGCTTTCTTT
CASSLARVGLNTEAFF
>11|TRBV10-3|.|TRBD1|TRBJ2-7
TGTGCCATAAGGACAGGGCGGGAGCAGTACTTC
CAIRTGREQYF
>14|TRBV5-1|.|.|TRBJ2-7
TGCGCCAGCAGCTTGGCTTCTAGCGTCTACGAGCAGTACTTC
CASSLASSVYEQYF
>14|TRBV10-3|.|.|TRBJ1-2
TGTGCCATCAGTGAGTCTGGCATCCTCTATGGCTACACCTTC
CAISESGILYGYTF
>15|TRBV3-1/TRBV3-2|.|TRBD1|TRBJ2-7
TGTGCCAGCAGCTACCAGGGGGCTAACCACTACGAGCAGTACTTC
CASSYQGANHYEQYF
>17|TRBV7-7|.|.|TRBJ2-1
TGTGCTAGCAGCCCGGGGGACAGTTCCCTCTCCTACAATGAGCAGTTCTTC
CASSPGDSSLSYNEQFF
>15|TRBV6-6|.|.|TRBJ1-5
TGTGCCAGCAGTTACTCGGCAGGGGAGCATCAGCCCCAGCATTTT
CASSYSAGEHQPQHF
>16|TRBV7-8|.|.|TRBJ1-3
TGTGCCAGCAGCTTAGGGAGCTCAAGCTCTGGAAACACCATATATTTT
CASSLGSSSSGNTIYF
>15|TRBV27|.|.|TRBJ2-2
TGTGCCAGCAGTTTATTTGCCAGCAGCACCGGGGAGCTGTTTTTT
CASSLFASSTGELFF
>14|TRBV10-1|.|TRBD2|TRBJ2-3
TGCGCCAGCACCGAGGGACTATTTACAGATACGCAGTATTTT
CASTEGLFTDTQYF
>14|TRBV4-1|.|.|TRBJ2-3
TGCGCCAGCAGCCAGGCGACACTGACAGATACGCAGTATTTT
CASSQATLTDTQYF
>13|TRBV5-6|.|.|TRBJ2-1
TGTGCCAGCAGCTTGGGGCCAGACAATGAGCAGTTCTTC
CASSLGPDNEQFF
>16|TRBV7-8|.|.|TRBJ1-5
TGTGCCAGCAGCTTAGCGGCGGACTATAGCAATCAGCCCCAGCATTTT
CASSLAADYSNQPQHF
>13|TRBV2|.|.|TRBJ1-2
TGTGCCAGCAGTGAATCTGTGCGGCCTGGCTACACCTTC
CASSESVRPGYTF
>11|TRBV6-2/TRBV6-3|.|.|TRBJ1-6
TGTGCCAGCAGCCCCGGAGTAATTCTCCACTTT
CASSPGVILHF
>13|TRBV7-9|.|.|TRBJ2-3
TGTGCCAGCAGCCACCTGGGGGAAGATACGCAGTATTTT
CASSHLGEDTQYF
>16|TRBV9|.|.|TRBJ2-7
TGTGCCAGCAGCGTAGAGGGGTTGTCGAGCTCCTACGAGCAGTACTTC
CASSVEGLSSSYEQYF
>14|TRBV24-1|.|.|TRBJ2-1
TGTGCCACCAGTGACTGGGACCAGCCTAATGAGCAGTTCTTC
CATSDWDQPNEQFF
>15|TRBV4-3|.|.|TRBJ2-2
TGCGCCAGCAGCCAAGAATGGGGAACCACCCGAGAGCTGTTTTTT
CASSQEWGTTRELFF
>14|TRBV2|.|.|TRBJ2-7
TGTGCCAGCAAAAACACCCCGAGCTCCTACGAGCAGTACTTC
CASKNTPSSYEQYF
>13|TRBV29-1|once|.|TRBJ2-7
TGCAGCGTTGAGGGGTTGGGGGTTTACGAGCAGTACTTC
CSVEGLGVYEQYF
>19|TRBV7-9|medium-sized|TRBD1|TRBJ2-5
TGTGCCAGCAGCGATGGAAGTCTGCGTGACGGGACAGCATTCGGAACCCAGTACTTC
CASSDGSLRDGTAFGTQYF
>15|TRBV27|.|TRBD2|TRBJ2-7
TGTGCCAGCAGTTTAATGGCTAGCGGGTCGTACGAGCAGTACTTC
CASSLMASGSYEQYF
>15|TRBV4-3|.|.|TRBJ1-1
TGCGCCAGCAGCCAAGATGGTGGAGTGAACACTGAAGCTTTCTTT
CASSQDGGVNTEAFF
>15|TRBV7-2|.|TRBD2|TRBJ2-1
TGTGCCAGCAGCACCCCAGCGGGACCCTGGGATGAGCAGTTCTTC
CASSTPAGPWDEQFF
>14|TRBV4-3|.|.|TRBJ1-1
TGCGCCAGCGGTTCAGGGCTGTCCAACACTGAAGCTTTCTTT
CASGSGLSNTEAFF
>20|TRBV3-1/TRBV3-2|.|TRBD2|TRBJ2-5
TGTGCCAGCAGCCAAGAGGTGGGACTAGCGGGGGGGACACCTGAAGAGACCCAGTACTTC
CASSQEVGLAGGTPEETQYF
>15|TRBV4-3|.|.|TRBJ1-5
TGCGCCAGCAGCCAAGATCTGAAGGAAAATCAGCCCCAGCATTTT
CASSQDLKENQPQHF
>14|TRBV4-3|.|TRBD1|TRBJ1-1
TGCGCCAGCAGCCGCGGACAGGATGGGACTGAAGCTTTCTTT
CASSRGQDGTEAFF
>15|TRBV6-5|.|.|TRBJ1-1
TGTGCCAGCAGTACGGTGGGGACAATGAACACTGAAGCTTTCTTT
CASSTVGTMNTEAFF
>13|TRBV11-3|.|.|TRBJ2-7
TGTGCCAGCAGCCCCAATGAGGCCTACGAGCAGTACTTC
CASSPNEAYEQYF
>15|TRBV9|.|TRBD2|TRBJ2-1
TGTGCCAGCTCAAGGACGGGACTATCCTACAATGAGCAGTTCTTC
CASSRTGLSYNEQFF
>13|TRBV9|.|.|TRBJ1-1
TGTGCCAGCAGCGTAGACGTGGGAACTGAAGCTTTCTTT
CASSVDVGTEAFF
>14|TRBV5-6|.|.|TRBJ2-1
TGTGCCAGCAGCGGCGGGCCCCGGGGGAATGAGCAGTTCTTC
CASSGGPRGNEQFF
>13|TRBV29-1|.|.|TRBJ2-3
TGCAGCGTTGAGACAGTTCGTACAGATACGCAGTATTTT
CSVETVRTDTQYF
>14|TRBV5-8|.|TRBD1|TRBJ2-3
TGTGCCAGCAGCCCGGGACAGTCCTGGCATACGCAGTATTTT
CASSPGQSWHTQYF
>13|TRBV30|.|.|TRBJ2-7
TGTGCCTGGAGTGTACGGGCTCTACCCGAGCAGTACTTC
CAWSVRALPEQYF